This T cell receptor (beta chain) was profiled in a study of a mutant IDH1 vaccine in newly diagnosed glioma. Whole-study context: Vaccines were first given 4-6 weeks after radiotherapy alone, or with temozolomide cycles. Pretreatment consisted of radiotherapy, temozolomide, or both, with most receiving both.

As for time point: week 47, end of study. Every vaccine dose comprised 300 ug of mutant IDH1 20-mer peptide plus topical imiquimod. Eight vaccine injections were given to patients in weeks 1, 3, 5, 7, 11, 15, 19 and 23. Donors had new WHO grade 3 or 4 IDH1-mutant, ATRX-lost astrocytomas. In regard to this clone: The antigen remains undetermined.

Measured with immunoSEQ multiplex PCR; TCRdb has only the in-frame clones, and not every one. The repertoire holds roughly 32,000 clones, over 85% seen once, with approximately 2% in the top ten. This CDR3 comprises 15 residues. V was pared by 1 base and J by 5 bases, with 14 bases between. Germline lookup yields CDR1 MGHRA and CDR2 YSYEKL. The chain joins TRBV4-1 to TRBJ1-1, with D uncertain. The input for sequencing was PBMCs, taken from a glioma patient whose treatment included an IDH1 peptide vaccine. This TCR was sampled from a man aged 40-49 years with glioma. As DNA, the CDR3 is TGCGCCAGCAGCCAAGCTCGCACCAGAGGGACTGAAGCTTTCTTT. Its protein is CASSQARTRGTEAFF.